The 26 T cell receptor beta chains below come from one sample, sequenced in a study of blood T cell repertoires in COVID-19 (dated by TCRdb to the early 2020s). The library came from the immunoSEQ multiplex PCR assay. TCRdb limited this immuneACCESS table to in-frame rearrangements with V and J called. A share of clones is missing; checked studies link under half to unresolved V genes, and the rest is unexplained. The sample table records hundreds of thousands of clones; around 82% of these occur just once. The ten largest clonotypes hold 7.5% to 9% of the sample. The specimen sequenced was peripheral blood. These receptor sequences come from a woman between 50 and 59 years old with acute or convalescent COVID-19.

The CDR3 region is CASSPPGLYGYTF. As DNA, the CDR3 is TGTGCCAGCAGTCCACCGGGACTTTATGGCTACACCTTC. The V call is TRBV28, the J call TRBJ1-2; possibly TRBD1 for D (5 bases). With 5 bases removed from V and 5 bases from J, the gap between germline ends came to 12 bases. Germline V lookup: CDR1 MDHEN, CDR2 SYDVKM. CDR3 length: 13 residues.

The CDR3 DNA sequence: TGTGCCAGCAGCTTGGGTCCGAGAGCGGATGAGCAGTTCTTC. Its translation is CASSLGPRADEQFF. The chain carries TRBV5-4 and TRBJ2-1, with D possibly matching TRBD2 (5 bases). The CDR3 consists of 14 residues. V was trimmed by 0 bases and J by 8 bases, leaving 12 bases between them. Per the germline V gene, CDR1 is SGHNT and CDR2 is YYREEE (reference sequence).

The chain uses TRBV2 and TRBJ2-2; tentatively, D is TRBD1 (5 bases). The ends were cut back, 6 bases at V and 1 base at J, with 9 bases in the middle. The CDR3 contains 14 residues. Germline CDR1 is SNHLY and CDR2 is FYNNEI. The CDR3 region is CASSLDRNTGELFF. DNA of the CDR3: TGTGCCAGCAGCCTCGACAGGAACACCGGGGAGCTGTTTTTT. The entire variable domain, with the rest obtained from reference TRBV2 and TRBJ2-2, is as follows: EPEVTQTPSHQVTQMGQEVILRCVPISNHLYFYWYRQILGQKVEFLVSFYNNEISEKSEIFDDQFSVERPDGSNFTLKIRSTKLEDSAMYFCASSLDRNTGELFFGEGSRLTVL.

On this clone: At one end, the junction sequence differs from germline, possibly due to a read error. The V call is TRBV18, the J call TRBJ1-6; 7 nucleotides align to TRBD1. This CDR3 contains 14 residues. In germline, CDR1 is KGHSH, CDR2 LQKENI. The CDR3 sequence: CASSPSGTASLLHF. As DNA, the CDR3 is TGTGCCAGCTCACCGTCCGGGACAGCCTCACTCCTCCACTTT. The full variable domain, with the rest looked up from reference TRBV18 and TRBJ1-6, is NAGVMQNPRHLVRRRGQEARLRCSPMKGHSHVYWYRQLPEEGLKFMVYLQKENIIDESGMPKERFSAEFPKEGPSILRIQQVVRGDSAAYFCASSPSGTASLLHFGNGTRLTVT.

This clone was recorded once. V usage is TRBV29-1 and J usage is TRBJ2-3; TRBD2 is a possible D gene (5 bases). V was shortened by 4 bases and J by 4 bases, with 18 bases between the two germline ends. Germline V gives CDR1 SQVTM, CDR2 ANQGSEA. This CDR3 is built from 15 residues. The DNA of the CDR3 is TGCAGCGTTGGGGGAGATCTAGTACGGCCAGATACGCAGTATTTT. It specifies CSVGGDLVRPDTQYF.

This clone appeared once. The chain couples TRBV19 to TRBJ2-2; D may be TRBD1 (6 bases). CDR1 and CDR2 (germline): LNHDA, SQIVND (reference sequence). V shed 6 bases and J shed 3 bases, with 17 bases lying between them. CDR3 length: 16 residues. CDR3 amino acids: CASRAGASVDTGELFF. The DNA for the CDR3 is TGTGCCAGTAGGGCAGGGGCTTCGGTTGACACCGGGGAGCTGTTTTTT.

This clone has just a few counts. The chain carries TRBV7-3 and TRBJ2-4; TRBD1 matches at 9 bases. Germline V CDR1 and CDR2: SGHTA, FQGTGA. The CDR3 sequence is 14 residues long. Unmatched junction bases numbered 4, after V lost 3 bases and J lost 7 bases. CDR3 bases: TGTGCCAGCAGCTTGGGGACAGGGAGCAACATTCAGTACTTC. It is translated as CASSLGTGSNIQYF.

This clone was seen a few times. The chain uses TRBV28 and TRBJ2-7; 8 bases line up with TRBD2. Germline V gives CDR1 MDHEN, CDR2 SYDVKM. The CDR3 totals 13 residues. The V and J ends lost 4 bases and 5 bases, in that order; junction bases with no gene match: 4. This CDR3 reads CASSSGLGDEQYF. The CDR3 DNA sequence: TGTGCCAGCAGTTCGGGACTAGGCGACGAGCAGTACTTC.

In this sample, this clone turned up once. The chain recombines TRBV4-2 with TRBJ2-7; TRBD2 is a possible D gene (5 bases). V lost 1 base and J lost 2, with 12 bases in between. The CDR3 runs to 15 residues. Germline CDR1 is LGHNA and CDR2 is YNFKEQ. DNA of the CDR3: TGTGCCAGCAGCCAAGGCCGAGGGAACGCCTACGAGCAGTACTTC. Its translation is CASSQGRGNAYEQYF.

The V and J genes are TRBV15 and TRBJ2-1; tentative D call: TRBD2 (5 bases). The CDR3 is made up of 12 amino acids. Germline CDR1 and CDR2: LNHNV and YYDKDF (reference sequence). Trimming shortened V by 2 bases and J by 9 bases, and 8 bases separated the two germline ends. CDR3 amino acids: CATSRSRGEQFF. CDR3 DNA: TGTGCCACCAGCAGATCTCGGGGTGAGCAGTTCTTC. Full variable domain (missing parts from reference TRBV15 and TRBJ2-1): DAMVIQNPRYQVTQFGKPVTLSCSQTLNHNVMYWYQQKSSQAPKLLFHYYDKDFNNEADTPDNFQSRRPNTSFCFLDIRSPGLGDTAMYLCATSRSRGEQFFGPGTRLTVL.

The rearrangement joins TRBV5-1 to TRBJ2-1, with 9 bases lining up with TRBD2. Per germline, CDR1 SGHRS and CDR2 YFSETQ. J lost 2 bases, V lost 0 bases, and 6 bases had no gene match. The CDR3 runs 17 residues. CDR3 region: CASSLEVAGAAYNEQFF. For the CDR3, the DNA is TGCGCCAGCAGCTTGGAGGTAGCGGGAGCCGCCTACAATGAGCAGTTCTTC.

This chain links TRBV7-6 with TRBJ2-1, with TRBD2 identical over 8 bases. Trimming at V came to 2 bases and at J to 0 bases, leaving 9 bases not matched to a gene. The CDR3 totals 18 residues. The germline V gene encodes CDR1 SGHVS and CDR2 FNYEAQ. CDR3 nucleotide sequence: TGTGCCAGCAGCTTACGTCTTAGCGGGACTGGCTCCTACAATGAGCAGTTCTTC. Protein product: CASSLRLSGTGSYNEQFF.

This chain joins TRBV4-2 and TRBJ2-2; D gene uncertain. Trimming removed 1 base from V and 5 bases from J, with 8 bases in between. This CDR3 is 14 amino acids long. Germline V gives CDR1 LGHNA, CDR2 YNFKEQ. The CDR3 bases are TGTGCCAGCAGCCAAGCCCTGGAGACCGGGGAGCTGTTTTTT. This sequence encodes CASSQALETGELFF.

This clone was counted a few times. The chain has TRBV19 and TRBJ1-1, with D uncertain. Germline loops: CDR1 LNHDA, CDR2 SQIVND (reference sequence). The CDR3 contains 14 residues. V was shortened by 6 bases and J by 2 bases, with 13 bases between the two germline ends. CDR3 in amino acids: CASRLEGANTEAFF. CDR3 DNA sequence: TGTGCCAGTAGACTCGAAGGAGCAAACACTGAAGCTTTCTTT.

This chain links TRBV7-2 with TRBJ1-2, with TRBD1 as a possible D gene (6 bases). Germline CDR1 is SGHTA and CDR2 is FQGNSA. This CDR3 has 15 amino acids. V was pared by 5 bases and J by 0 bases, with 13 bases between. CDR3: CASSIDRQTNYGYTF. The DNA of the CDR3 is TGTGCCAGCAGCATAGACAGGCAAACTAACTATGGCTACACCTTC.

The chain links TRBV5-6 to TRBJ2-5; 8 bases are a match to TRBD2. V shed 4 bases and J 3 bases; nucleotides not matched to a gene: 2. The V gene's germline CDR1 is SGHDT and CDR2 YYEEEE. The CDR3 is made up of 13 amino acids. This CDR3 reads CASSPGLEETQYF. For the CDR3, the DNA is TGTGCCAGCAGCCCGGGACTAGAAGAGACCCAGTACTTC.

This chain connects TRBV29-1 to TRBJ1-1, with D uncertain. The CDR3 has 12 amino acids. With 6 bases removed from V and 3 bases from J, the gap between germline ends came to 11 bases. CDR1 is SQVTM, CDR2 ANQGSEA, per germline. The CDR3 loop reads CSVKGGDTEAFF. The CDR3 coding sequence is TGCAGCGTCAAGGGAGGTGACACTGAAGCTTTCTTT.

A few counts support this clone. This chain links TRBV19 with TRBJ1-2, with 7 bases fitting TRBD1. After removal of 10 bases from V and 8 bases from J, the junction contained 10 bases not matched to a gene. Per the germline V gene, CDR1 is LNHDA and CDR2 is SQIVND (reference sequence). The CDR3 length is 12 residues. The CDR3 nucleotides read TGTGCCACCCTCGACCAGGGGGGAGGCTACACCTTC. This encodes CATLDQGGGYTF.

The chain carries TRBV5-1 and TRBJ1-6; the D gene is possibly TRBD1 (6 bases). The germline V gene has CDR1 SGHRS and CDR2 YFSETQ. Deletions cut 0 bases from V and 8 bases from J, with 12 bases between. The CDR3 is made up of 15 amino acids. This CDR3 is CASSLEAGADSPLHF. The CDR3 region has the DNA TGCGCCAGCAGCTTGGAGGCGGGGGCGGATTCACCCCTCCACTTT.

The J gene is TRBJ2-2, the V gene TRBV19; D might be TRBD1 (6 bases). The CDR3 spans 17 residues. V was clipped by 5 bases and J by 1 base, with 17 bases between them. Per the germline V gene, CDR1 is LNHDA and CDR2 is SQIVND (reference sequence). In DNA, the CDR3 is TGTGCCAGTAGTCTACGGCCGCCGGGACAGAACACCGGGGAGCTGTTTTTT. Translating gives CASSLRPPGQNTGELFF.

The chain couples TRBV29-1 to TRBJ1-2; 8 nucleotides line up with TRBD1. From germline, CDR1 is SQVTM and CDR2 ANQGSEA. The V segment lost 6 bases and the J segment 6 bases; nucleotides outside the gene matches: 6. The CDR3 has 12 residues. CDR3 coding DNA: TGCAGCGTAGACCAGGGGGCTGATGGCTACACCTTC. Translated: CSVDQGADGYTF.

The gene calls are TRBV21-1 and TRBJ1-4. TRBV21-1 is tagged as a pseudogene. The CDR3 has 17 residues. In DNA, the CDR3 is TGTGCCAGCAGCGCGGGCCCTCGGGTCACTAATAATGAAAAACTGTTTTTT. Protein sequence: CASSAGPRVTNNEKLFF.

The V call is TRBV28, the J call TRBJ2-1, with 10 bases aligning to TRBD2. Trimming took 1 base from V and 1 from J; bases not matched to a gene: 1. Germline V gene lookup returns CDR1 MDHEN and CDR2 SYDVKM. The CDR3 has 16 amino acids. The CDR3 DNA follows: TGTGCCAGCAGTTTATTAGCGGGAGGTTCCTACAATGAGCAGTTCTTC. Protein sequence: CASSLLAGGSYNEQFF.

This clone appeared a few times. This chain joins TRBV28 and TRBJ2-7, with a weak D call TRBD2 (5 bases). The CDR3 sequence is 12 residues long. Trimming pared 2 bases from V and 4 bases from J, leaving 6 bases between. Germline V lookup: CDR1 MDHEN, CDR2 SYDVKM. The CDR3 DNA reads TGTGCCAGCAGTTTAACGGGGTACGAGCAGTACTTC. Its protein is CASSLTGYEQYF.

V usage is TRBV5-1 and J usage is TRBJ2-7, with 10 bases lining up with TRBD2. The CDR3 consists of 16 residues. Germline CDR1 reads SGHRS; CDR2 reads YFSETQ. J gave up 4 bases and V 0 bases, and 7 bases lay outside the gene matches. The CDR3 coding sequence is TGCGCCAGCAGCTTGGTTGGACTAGCGGTTTTTTACGAGCAGTACTTC. It encodes CASSLVGLAVFYEQYF.

This chain links TRBV18 with TRBJ2-3, with TRBD2 as a possible D gene (5 bases). The CDR3 sequence is 16 residues long. Trimming pared 6 bases from V and 4 bases from J, leaving 20 bases between. CDR1 and CDR2 (germline): KGHSH, LQKENI. The CDR3 DNA follows: TGTGCCAGCTCCCCCCCGGAAGGTTACGGGGCAGATACGCAGTATTTT. It codes for CASSPPEGYGADTQYF.